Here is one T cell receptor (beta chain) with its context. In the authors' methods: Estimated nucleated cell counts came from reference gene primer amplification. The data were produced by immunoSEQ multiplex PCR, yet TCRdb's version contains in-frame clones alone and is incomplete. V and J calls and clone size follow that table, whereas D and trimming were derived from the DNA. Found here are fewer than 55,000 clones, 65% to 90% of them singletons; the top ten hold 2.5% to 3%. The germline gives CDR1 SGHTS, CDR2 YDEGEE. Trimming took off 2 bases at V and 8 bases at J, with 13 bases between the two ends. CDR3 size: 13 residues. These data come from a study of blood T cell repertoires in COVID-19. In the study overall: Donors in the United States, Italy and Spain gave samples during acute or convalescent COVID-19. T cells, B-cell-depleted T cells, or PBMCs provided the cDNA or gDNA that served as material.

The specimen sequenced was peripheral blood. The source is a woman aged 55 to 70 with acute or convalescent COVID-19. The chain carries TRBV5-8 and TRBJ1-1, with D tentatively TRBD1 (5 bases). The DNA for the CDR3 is TGTGCCAGCAGCTTTACAGGCGCACCCGAAGCTTTCTTT. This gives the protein CASSFTGAPEAFF. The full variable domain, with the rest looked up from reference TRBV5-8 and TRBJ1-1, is EAGVTQSPTHLIKTRGQQATLRCSPISGHTSVYWYQQALGLGLQFLLWYDEGEERNRGNFPPRFSGRQFPNYSSELNVNALELEDSALYLCASSFTGAPEAFFGQGTRLTVV.